Given below is one T cell receptor beta chain in context. Its antigen is still unknown. Generated by immunoSEQ multiplex PCR, the TCRdb table keeps only in-frame clones and is missing some. The table has approximately 2.4 million clones, approximately 96% seen once. Donors comprised healthy HIV-negative adults lacking recent acute infections or vaccinations. This entry comes from a study of shared clonotypes between healthy human individuals. Findings and limits, study-wide: Richness estimates generally favored naive over memory subsets. Collection of samples was limited to blood; tissue repertoires likely differ.

The CDR3 loop spans 14 amino acids. With 10 bases removed from V and 6 bases from J, the gap between germline ends came to 21 bases. Germline lookup yields CDR1 MNHEY and CDR2 SVGAGI. The receptor's source is a man aged 18 to 30 in good health. Material for sequencing was naive CD4+ T cells sorted from blood. Subset defined: CD45RA+ positively selected. This chain uses TRBV6-5 with TRBJ1-1, with D possibly being TRBD1 (5 bases). CDR3 in amino acids: CATHRGRQRSEAFF. Here the CDR3 DNA reads TGTGCCACTCACCGTGGTAGACAGCGGTCTGAAGCTTTCTTT.